Below are 20 T cell receptor beta chains sequenced from a single sample in a study of T cells in narcolepsy. Profiling relied on immunoSEQ multiplex PCR, and the TCRdb table lists in-frame clones only, not all of them. The table shows tens of thousands of clones, with roughly four fifths occurring only once. What was sequenced was memory (CD45RA-) CD4+ T cells from blood. These receptors were obtained from a human donor in good health.

This clone was seen just once. The rearrangement joins TRBV28 to TRBJ1-5; D is unclear. Germline CDR1 and CDR2: MDHEN and SYDVKM. Between the trimmed V and J ends, which lost 10 bases and 5 bases, there was a span of 12 bases. The CDR3 covers 12 residues. CDR3 amino acids: CATSPLYQPQHF. The CDR3 DNA reads as TGTGCCACCTCCCCCCTTTATCAGCCCCAGCATTTT. Drawing the rest from reference TRBV28 and TRBJ1-5, the complete variable domain is DVKVTQSSRYLVKRTGEKVFLECVQDMDHENMFWYRQDPGLGLRLIYFSYDVKMKEKGDIPEGYSVSREKKERFSLILESASTNQTSMYLCATSPLYQPQHFGDGTRLSIL.

The V and J genes are TRBV5-4 and TRBJ2-7; 9 nucleotides align to TRBD1. Germline assignment: CDR1 SGHNT and CDR2 YYREEE (reference sequence). V shed 4 bases and J 7 bases; nucleotides not matched to a gene: 12. The CDR3 extends over 15 amino acids. CDR3 sequence: CASSSKQGALGEQYF. DNA for the CDR3: TGTGCCAGCAGCAGTAAACAGGGGGCCCTAGGGGAGCAGTACTTC.

This chain uses TRBV7-6 with TRBJ2-1, with 8 bases fitting TRBD2. Germline loops: CDR1 SGHVS, CDR2 FNYEAQ. Trimming cost V 8 bases and J 0 bases; bases outside gene matches: 12. CDR3 length: 17 residues. In DNA, the CDR3 is TGTGCCAGCCTAAGGGCGGGAGGTCGGAGCTCCTACAATGAGCAGTTCTTC. Protein: CASLRAGGRSSYNEQFF.

The J gene is TRBJ2-7, the V gene TRBV27; 8 positions match TRBD1. CDR1 and CDR2 (germline): MNHEY, SMNVEV (reference sequence). V lost 8 bases, J lost 7 bases, and 10 bases stayed unmatched. This CDR3 has 13 amino acids. CDR3 DNA: TGTGCCAGCCGAAAACAGGGGGGCTGGGAGCAGTACTTC. This translates into CASRKQGGWEQYF.

This sequence joins TRBV19 and TRBJ1-5; D is perhaps TRBD1 (5 bases). The CDR3 totals 12 residues. V lost 9 bases, J lost 1 base, and 7 bases lay in between. Germline assignment: CDR1 LNHDA and CDR2 SQIVND (reference sequence). The CDR3 sequence: CASRVSNQPQHF. CDR3 sequence (DNA): TGTGCCAGCAGGGTAAGCAATCAGCCCCAGCATTTT.

This clone was seen just once. The rearrangement joins TRBV5-4 to TRBJ2-5; TRBD2 might be the D (7 bases). Trimming took off 0 bases at V and 5 bases at J, with 11 bases between the two ends. Per the germline V gene, CDR1 is SGHNT and CDR2 is YYREEE (reference sequence). CDR3 size: 14 residues. CDR3 nucleotide sequence: TGTGCCAGCAGCTTGGGGGGGGGCCGGGAGACCCAGTACTTC. It specifies CASSLGGGRETQYF.

This chain links TRBV5-5 with TRBJ1-1; D call uncertain. V lost 4 bases to trimming and J lost 2 bases, with 15 bases between them. Germline V gene lookup returns CDR1 SGHKS and CDR2 YYEKEE (reference sequence). CDR3 length equals 15 residues. The CDR3 DNA follows: TGTGCCAGCAGCCTCTGGAGTGGGTTAAACACTGAAGCTTTCTTT. It translates to CASSLWSGLNTEAFF.

Worth noting for this clone: The sample has other DNA sequences that encode this CDR3 too. V usage is TRBV27 and J usage is TRBJ2-5; TRBD2 matches at 8 bases. CDR1 is MNHEY, CDR2 SMNVEV, per germline (reference sequence). Trimming cost V 5 bases and J 5 bases; bases outside gene matches: 7. This CDR3 has 14 residues. The CDR3 sequence: CASSPRGGPETQYF. CDR3 sequence (DNA): TGTGCCAGCAGTCCACGGGGGGGCCCCGAGACCCAGTACTTC.

The rearrangement links TRBV5-1 to TRBJ1-5, with 9 bases lining up with TRBD1. The CDR3 extends over 14 amino acids. Germline V lookup: CDR1 SGHRS, CDR2 YFSETQ. V trimming: 4 bases; J trimming: 5 bases; junction bases outside the gene matches: 4. The CDR3 here is CASSLRTGDQPQHF. CDR3 sequence (DNA): TGCGCCAGCAGCCTCCGGACAGGGGATCAGCCCCAGCATTTT.

A word on this clone: This sample also contains other DNA sequences that code for the same CDR3. The rearrangement uses TRBV30 and TRBJ1-5, with 10 bases matching TRBD1. Trimming cost V 5 bases and J 5 bases; bases outside gene matches: 3. In germline, CDR1 is GTSNPN, CDR2 SVGIG (reference sequence). CDR3 length: 13 residues. The chain's CDR3 is CAWGGQGDQPQHF. The CDR3 DNA reads TGTGCCTGGGGCGGACAGGGGGATCAGCCCCAGCATTTT. Together with reference TRBV30 and TRBJ1-5, the CDR3 gives the full variable domain: SQTIHQWPATLVQPVGSPLSLECTVEGTSNPNLYWYRQAAGRGLQLLFYSVGIGQISSEVPQNLSASRPQDRQFILSSKKLLLSDSGFYLCAWGGQGDQPQHFGDGTRLSIL.

The chain carries TRBV6-5 and TRBJ1-2; no definite D call. V was cut by 6 bases and J by 2 bases, with 10 bases left in between. The germline V gene has CDR1 MNHEY and CDR2 SVGAGI. This CDR3 spans 13 amino acids. The CDR3 spells CASSPTGNYGYTF. CDR3 nucleotides: TGTGCCAGCAGCCCGACGGGGAACTATGGCTACACCTTC.

The chain couples TRBV18 to TRBJ2-1; no definite D call. The V gene lost 3 bases and the J gene lost 4 bases, with 16 bases spanning the gap. Germline V gives CDR1 KGHSH, CDR2 LQKENI. This CDR3 is built from 16 residues. The CDR3 sequence: CASSPNSDTGYNEQFF. CDR3 DNA sequence: TGTGCCAGCTCACCGAACAGCGACACTGGTTACAATGAGCAGTTCTTC.

The chain is built from TRBV5-4 and TRBJ2-3; unclear D gene. V gave up 1 base and J gave up 0 bases, with 9 bases separating them. The CDR3 has 15 residues. The germline V gene encodes CDR1 SGHNT and CDR2 YYREEE (reference sequence). The CDR3 sequence: CASSLSRHSTDTQYF. The DNA of the CDR3 is TGTGCCAGCAGCTTGTCGAGACACAGCACAGATACGCAGTATTTT.

As concerns this clone: The junction does not match germline at one end; this may be a read error. The chain links TRBV5-4 to TRBJ2-2; tentatively, D is TRBD1 (5 bases). The germline V gene has CDR1 SGHNT and CDR2 YYREEE (reference sequence). The CDR3 extends over 14 amino acids. DNA of the CDR3: TGTGCCAGCAGATTGGACACCTACACCGGGGAGCTGTTTTTT. Protein sequence: CASRLDTYTGELFF.

The chain is built from TRBV14 and TRBJ1-2; no clear D. The CDR3 has 14 amino acids. CDR1 and CDR2 from the germline V gene are SGHDN and FVKESK. V lost 0 bases and J 8 bases, leaving 13 bases between the germline ends. DNA of the CDR3: TGTGCCAGCAGCCAAGATAGCGGGCTGAGGGGCTACACCTTC. It is translated as CASSQDSGLRGYTF.

The chain recombines TRBV2 with TRBJ1-2; 7 bases match TRBD1. Germline values: CDR1 SNHLY, CDR2 FYNNEI. There are 12 residues in the CDR3. With 5 bases clipped from V and 10 bases from J, the junction kept 7 bases outside the gene matches. CDR3 loop: CASSLQGNDYTF. CDR3 bases: TGTGCCAGCAGTTTACAGGGGAATGACTACACCTTC. The full variable domain, completed using reference TRBV2 and TRBJ1-2, is EPEVTQTPSHQVTQMGQEVILRCVPISNHLYFYWYRQILGQKVEFLVSFYNNEISEKSEIFDDQFSVERPDGSNFTLKIRSTKLEDSAMYFCASSLQGNDYTFGSGTRLTVV.

V and J are TRBV5-1 and TRBJ2-7; 10 bases agree with TRBD1. The germline V gene encodes CDR1 SGHRS and CDR2 YFSETQ. Trimming at V came to 0 bases and at J to 3 bases, leaving 6 bases not matched to a gene. The CDR3 spans 16 residues. CDR3 coding DNA: TGCGCCAGCAGCTTGGGGACAGGGGGGAACTACTACGAGCAGTACTTC. Translating gives CASSLGTGGNYYEQYF.

This chain joins TRBV6-6 and TRBJ1-5; the match to TRBD1 covers 9 bases. CDR3 size: 14 residues. V dropped 6 bases and J dropped 2; count of bases not matched to a gene: 2. Germline CDR1 and CDR2: MNHNY and SVGAGI (reference sequence). Written as DNA, the CDR3 is TGTGCCAGCAGAAGGACAGGGGGCAATCAGCCCCAGCATTTT. Translated: CASRRTGGNQPQHF.

The rearrangement uses TRBV7-9 and TRBJ1-5, with TRBD1 as a possible D gene (6 bases). CDR3 size: 14 residues. The ends were cut back, 4 bases at V and 6 bases at J, with 13 bases in the middle. CDR1 is SEHNR, CDR2 FQNEAQ, per germline (reference sequence). DNA for the CDR3: TGTGCCAGCAGCTCATACAGGGATGGTCAGCCCCAGCATTTT. It translates to CASSSYRDGQPQHF.

This rearrangement joins TRBV6-6 to TRBJ2-2; 10 nucleotides agree with TRBD2. The CDR3 consists of 15 residues. Germline trimming cut 6 bases from V and 5 bases from J; bases unmatched to any gene: 6. Germline lookup yields CDR1 MNHNY and CDR2 SVGAGI (reference sequence). Here the CDR3 reads CASSRGLASTGELFF. The CDR3, as DNA: TGTGCCAGCAGCCGGGGACTAGCGAGTACCGGGGAGCTGTTTTTT.